A single T cell receptor (beta chain) is shown here with its context. The antigen remains undetermined. This sample is part of a study of response to subunit inactivated influenza vaccine. Study-wide results and caveats: T cells newly recruited by each seasonal influenza vaccination are few, the authors suggested.

TCRdb itself ran the RT-PCR reads through MiXCR, one entry per CDR3 protein. This table holds about 650,000 distinct CDR3 sequences, around 13% found once. Germline CDR1 SGHDT, CDR2 YYEEEE. The V and J ends lost 4 bases and 15 bases respectively, with 20 bases between them. The CDR3 extends over 13 amino acids. Specimen: PBMCs from blood, collected around 15 days before vaccination. J is TRBJ2-1 and V is TRBV5-6, with D perhaps matching TRBD1 or TRBD2 (5 bases each). This clonotype was sampled from a man aged 50 or older who received an inactivated influenza vaccine. CDR3 DNA sequence: TGTGCCAGCAGCGCGAGGTTTGGGGGAAAGTCGTTCTTC. Translating it yields CASSARFGGKSFF.